Shown below are 13 T cell receptor beta chains from a single sample sequenced in a study of control samples from healthy donors and cancer patients. Libraries were prepared by immunoSEQ multiplex PCR; TCRdb keeps only in-frame clonotypes and omits some of them. The sample has about 140,000 clones; roughly nine tenths are singletons. The sequenced sample was blood. The receptors originated from a man under 40 in good health.

The chain uses TRBV19 and TRBJ2-7; 7 bases fit TRBD1. CDR3 length: 14 residues. Germline loops: CDR1 LNHDA, CDR2 SQIVND (reference sequence). Unmatched junction bases numbered 1, after V lost 1 base and J lost 1 base. CDR3 sequence reads: CASSIAGGSYEQYF. CDR3 bases: TGTGCCAGTAGTATAGCAGGGGGATCCTACGAGCAGTACTTC.

This clone was counted many times. The V gene is TRBV27, the J gene TRBJ1-1; D gene unclear. The CDR3 has 12 residues. CDR1 and CDR2 (germline): MNHEY, SMNVEV (reference sequence). With 8 bases removed from V and 10 bases from J, the gap between germline ends came to 17 bases. Here the CDR3 DNA reads TGTGCCAGCCGTGTGGAAACCCCCCGAGCTTTCTTT. Its translation is CASRVETPRAFF.

The rearrangement links TRBV6-6 to TRBJ2-7; 9 bases fit TRBD2. V was pared by 7 bases and J by 3 bases, with 4 bases of the junction left unmatched. The germline CDR1 and CDR2 sequences are MNHNY and SVGAGI (reference sequence). CDR3 length: 13 residues. DNA for the CDR3: TGTGCCAGCAATAGCGGGAGAGGCTACGAGCAGTACTTC. Translation: CASNSGRGYEQYF.

This clone was counted once. CDR3 sequence: CASSPHPGQSYEQYF. The CDR3 region has the DNA TGTGCCAGCTCACCCCATCCGGGACAGAGTTACGAGCAGTACTTC. The rearrangement links TRBV18 to TRBJ2-7; 7 nucleotides agree with TRBD1. Germline V gene lookup returns CDR1 KGHSH and CDR2 LQKENI. J was trimmed by 4 bases and V by 3 bases; bases with no gene match: 9. This CDR3 region has 15 residues.

This rearrangement joins TRBV4-3 to TRBJ1-1; D may be TRBD1 (6 bases). Germline loops: CDR1 LGHNA, CDR2 YSLEER. The CDR3 contains 18 residues. The V and J ends lost 4 bases and 0 bases respectively, with 21 bases between them. The DNA of the CDR3 is TGCGCCAGCAGCCGAGTCAAGATTGGCAGGGGAATGAACACTGAAGCTTTCTTT. Translating gives CASSRVKIGRGMNTEAFF.

CDR3 nucleotides: TGCGCCAGCAGTAAGGACAGACTAAGCTCCTACGAGCAGTACTTC. Protein sequence: CASSKDRLSSYEQYF. V gene TRBV23-1 combines with J gene TRBJ2-7; D may be TRBD1 (6 bases). TRBV23-1 is classed as an ORF, of uncertain function. Deletions cut 5 bases from V and 0 bases from J, with 14 bases between. This CDR3 comprises 15 residues.

The V gene is TRBV9, the J gene TRBJ2-1, with D maybe TRBD1 (5 bases). The CDR3 sequence is 13 residues long. Per germline, CDR1 SGDLS and CDR2 YYNGEE. Trimming cost V 0 bases and J 8 bases, with 9 bases left between them. The CDR3 sequence is CASSVGGDYEQFF. CDR3 in DNA: TGTGCCAGCAGCGTAGGGGGCGACTATGAGCAGTTCTTC.

The chain uses TRBV29-1 and TRBJ2-7, with a possible D match to TRBD2 (6 bases). Germline V gene data show CDR1 as SQVTM and CDR2 as ANQGSEA. CDR3 length: 13 amino acids. For the CDR3, the DNA is TGCACCCGGATGGGGGGTTTCGGCTACGAGCAGTACTTC. Protein sequence: CTRMGGFGYEQYF.

This chain connects TRBV9 to TRBJ2-5, with D unresolved. Trimming removed 0 bases at V and 3 bases at J, with 6 bases between. Germline lookup yields CDR1 SGDLS and CDR2 YYNGEE. There are 13 residues in the CDR3. DNA for the CDR3: TGTGCCAGCAGCGTAGCAGTTAAAGAGACCCAGTACTTC. This translates into CASSVAVKETQYF.

This clone came up once. The chain is built from TRBV11-2 and TRBJ2-7, with TRBD2 matching 9 bases. From germline, CDR1 is SGHAT and CDR2 FQNNGV. The CDR3 sequence is 15 residues long. The V segment lost 6 bases and the J segment 6 bases; nucleotides outside the gene matches: 12. The CDR3 sequence: CASRGRTSEPTEQYF. As DNA, the CDR3 is TGTGCCAGCAGGGGGCGGACTAGCGAACCCACCGAGCAGTACTTC.

Only a few counts were recorded for this clone. The gene calls are TRBV6-4 and TRBJ2-1; TRBD2 aligns across 10 bases. This CDR3 contains 17 residues. The V and J ends lost 0 bases and 4 bases, in that order; junction bases with no gene match: 6. Per the germline V gene, CDR1 is MRHNA and CDR2 is SNTAGT. CDR3 protein: CASSDSRGLASYNEQFF. CDR3 DNA sequence: TGTGCCAGCAGTGACTCGAGGGGACTAGCGTCATACAATGAGCAGTTCTTC.

The chain joins TRBV7-9 to TRBJ2-5; 9 bases map to TRBD1. This CDR3 has 16 residues. Germline assignment: CDR1 SEHNR and CDR2 FQNEAQ (reference sequence). J gave up 3 bases and V 4 bases, and 9 bases lay outside the gene matches. The CDR3 region is CASSSGQGGGEETQYF. For the CDR3, the DNA is TGTGCCAGCAGCTCGGGACAGGGCGGGGGAGAAGAGACCCAGTACTTC.

This clone was seen only once. The chain couples TRBV7-8 to TRBJ2-7; unclear D gene. The CDR3 contains 14 residues. V was trimmed by 1 base and J by 5 bases, leaving 12 bases between them. Germline V lookup: CDR1 SGHVS, CDR2 FQNEAQ. In nucleotides, the CDR3 is TGTGCCAGCAGCTTAGAGGTCCGGGCCGACGAGCAGTACTTC. Amino acid sequence: CASSLEVRADEQYF. Complete variable domain (other parts from reference TRBV7-8 and TRBJ2-7): GAGVSQSPRYKVAKRGQDVALRCDPISGHVSLFWYQQALGQGPEFLTYFQNEAQLDKSGLPSDRFFAERPEGSVSTLKIQRTQQEDSAVYLCASSLEVRADEQYFGPGTRLTVT.